These 28 T cell receptor beta chains were all obtained from the same sample, sequenced in a study of T cell changes during pregnancy in multiple sclerosis (dated by TCRdb to between 2018 and 2021). The receptor library was made with the immunoSEQ multiplex PCR assay. What TCRdb holds here is the immuneACCESS table cut down to in-frame rearrangements. Part of the clones is not present; checked against another copy, under half of the missing clones reflect an unresolved V gene, and the others are unexplained. In this sample the table shows around 88,000 clones, 92% of which occur a single time. The top ten clonotypes cover over 2% of the sample. This specimen was peripheral blood, taken in the first trimester of pregnancy. The receptor source for this set is a female donor with multiple sclerosis, enrolled in a pregnancy study.

This chain links TRBV6-5 with TRBJ1-2; 7 nucleotides align to TRBD1. Trimming at V came to 7 bases and at J to 7 bases, leaving 15 bases not matched to a gene. Germline-derived CDR1 and CDR2 are MNHEY and SVGAGI. The length of the CDR3 is 15 residues. In DNA, the CDR3 is TGTGCCAGCACCCCGGACAGGAGTCTCATCGCTGGCTACACCTTC. This sequence encodes CASTPDRSLIAGYTF.

The gene calls are TRBV2 and TRBJ1-5, with no clear D. The CDR3 extends over 12 amino acids. From germline, CDR1 is SNHLY and CDR2 FYNNEI. V shed 7 bases and J shed 7 bases, with 11 bases lying between them. The CDR3 spells CASNFLSQPQHF. The CDR3 nucleotides read TGTGCCAGCAACTTTCTAAGCCAGCCCCAGCATTTT.

This rearrangement joins TRBV18 to TRBJ2-3, with 9 bases that match TRBD1. This CDR3 region has 16 residues. The trim removed 3 bases at V and 9 bases at J, leaving 13 bases unmatched. Germline CDR1 reads KGHSH; CDR2 reads LQKENI. The CDR3 protein is CASSPVGTGLGITQYF. CDR3 in DNA: TGTGCCAGCTCACCCGTCGGGACAGGGTTGGGGATAACGCAGTATTTT.

The genes are TRBV5-1 and TRBJ2-2; D possibly corresponds to TRBD2 (6 bases). The V gene lost 3 bases and the J gene lost 4 bases, with 19 bases spanning the gap. The germline gives CDR1 SGHRS, CDR2 YFSETQ. CDR3 length: 17 residues. CDR3 sequence reads: CASSSPAGGTLTGELFF. DNA of the CDR3: TGCGCCAGCAGCTCGCCTGCGGGCGGGACGCTCACCGGGGAGCTGTTTTTT.

The chain combines TRBV2 with TRBJ2-7, with 8 nucleotides matching TRBD1. The CDR3 contains 12 residues. CDR1 and CDR2 from the germline V gene are SNHLY and FYNNEI. V was clipped by 7 bases and J by 4 bases; unmatched bases: 3. The CDR3 protein is CASKQGAYEQYF. In DNA, the CDR3 is TGTGCCAGCAAGCAGGGGGCTTACGAGCAGTACTTC.

V is TRBV7-2 and J is TRBJ2-5; 7 bases align to TRBD2. CDR1 SGHTA and CDR2 FQGNSA come from the germline V gene. V shed 6 bases, J shed 4 bases, and the junction held 11 bases outside the gene matches. The CDR3 contains 15 residues. Here the CDR3 DNA reads TGTGCCAGCAGGACGGGGCGGGAGAGAGGAGAGACCCAGTACTTC. It translates to CASRTGRERGETQYF.

This clone appeared once. V is TRBV6-6 and J is TRBJ2-3; maybe TRBD2 (6 bases). This CDR3 comprises 16 residues. V dropped 8 bases and J dropped 0 bases, with 18 bases sitting between them. Germline lookup yields CDR1 MNHNY and CDR2 SVGAGI (reference sequence). The CDR3 loop reads CASPPGVQASTDTQYF. CDR3 nucleotides: TGTGCCAGCCCTCCGGGGGTCCAGGCTAGCACAGATACGCAGTATTTT.

A few counts support this clone. The chain recombines TRBV27 with TRBJ1-2; 7 bases are a match to TRBD1. This CDR3 has 15 amino acids. J was trimmed by 4 bases and V by 8 bases; bases with no gene match: 13. The V gene's germline CDR1 is MNHEY and CDR2 SMNVEV (reference sequence). CDR3 nucleotides: TGTGCCAGCCCCCCCAAGACAGGGCCGTCCTATGGCTACACCTTC. Residues: CASPPKTGPSYGYTF.

This chain connects TRBV6-4 to TRBJ2-3, with D possibly matching TRBD1 (5 bases). CDR1 and CDR2 from the germline V gene are MRHNA and SNTAGT. V gave up 2 bases and J gave up 0 bases, with 12 bases separating them. The CDR3 sequence is 16 residues long. CDR3 sequence: CASSDGAGSSTDTQYF. CDR3 nucleotide sequence: TGTGCCAGCAGTGACGGCGCAGGGTCTAGCACAGATACGCAGTATTTT.

The chain uses TRBV9 and TRBJ2-2; weak D call: TRBD2 (6 bases). Germline CDR1 SGDLS, CDR2 YYNGEE. This CDR3 has 16 residues. Trimming took 0 bases from V and 2 from J, leaving 11 bases between them. For the CDR3, the DNA is TGTGCCAGCAGCGTAGCTACTAGCCTTAACACCGGGGAGCTGTTTTTT. Encoded protein: CASSVATSLNTGELFF.

The chain recombines TRBV4-2 with TRBJ2-2; D is perhaps TRBD2 (5 bases). Germline CDR1 is LGHNA and CDR2 is YNFKEQ. This CDR3 has 14 amino acids. Trimming pared 2 bases from V and 6 bases from J, leaving 10 bases between. In DNA, the CDR3 is TGTGCCAGCAGCCAACGGGATCAATCCGGGGAGCTGTTTTTT. Amino acids: CASSQRDQSGELFF.

The chain joins TRBV9 to TRBJ2-7, with 7 bases identical to TRBD2. In germline, CDR1 is SGDLS, CDR2 YYNGEE. The CDR3 length is 16 residues. The V gene end was trimmed by 0 bases and the J gene end by 0 bases; junction bases not matched to a gene: 6. CDR3 amino acids: CASSVGMLAASYEQYF. The DNA of the CDR3 is TGTGCCAGCAGCGTAGGGATGCTAGCGGCCTCCTACGAGCAGTACTTC.

The chain combines TRBV11-3 with TRBJ2-5; TRBD2 matches at 10 bases. The CDR3 is made up of 16 amino acids. J gave up 5 bases and V 6 bases, and 12 bases lay outside the gene matches. CDR1 is SGHNT, CDR2 YENEEA, per germline. CDR3 DNA sequence: TGTGCCAGCAGTTCCACTAGCGGGGCATCGGGGGAGACCCAGTACTTC. This gives the protein CASSSTSGASGETQYF.

The V gene is TRBV7-2, the J gene TRBJ1-2; a weak D match, TRBD1 (5 bases). Germline CDR1 is SGHTA and CDR2 is FQGNSA. This CDR3 is 15 amino acids long. Trimming removed 3 bases at V and 6 bases at J, with 17 bases between. The CDR3 spells CASSLWVRAENGYTF. CDR3 DNA: TGTGCCAGCAGCTTGTGGGTCAGGGCGGAGAATGGCTACACCTTC.

V gene TRBV11-2 combines with J gene TRBJ2-7; the D gene is possibly TRBD2 (6 bases). Per germline, CDR1 SGHAT and CDR2 FQNNGV. The V and J ends lost 2 bases and 6 bases respectively, with 14 bases between them. The CDR3 runs to 14 residues. CDR3: CASSLYPGTGEQYF. The CDR3 DNA sequence: TGTGCCAGCAGCTTATATCCCGGGACTGGCGAGCAGTACTTC.

The genes are TRBV5-1 and TRBJ1-3; the match to TRBD1 covers 7 bases. Germline values: CDR1 SGHRS, CDR2 YFSETQ. V shed 4 bases, J shed 1 base, and the junction held 8 bases outside the gene matches. The length of the CDR3 is 16 residues. This CDR3 is CASSADRVMSGNTIYF. The CDR3 bases are TGCGCCAGCAGCGCAGACAGGGTAATGTCTGGAAACACCATATATTTT.

This chain links TRBV15 with TRBJ2-1, with TRBD2 identical over 8 bases. V trimming: 0 bases; J trimming: 13 bases; junction bases outside the gene matches: 5. This CDR3 comprises 13 residues. Looked up from germline, CDR1 is LNHNV and CDR2 is YYDKDF (reference sequence). The CDR3 coding sequence is TGTGCCACCAGCAGAGATAGCGGGATAGGCCAGTTCTTC. Translated: CATSRDSGIGQFF. Drawing the rest from reference TRBV15 and TRBJ2-1, the complete variable domain is DAMVIQNPRYQVTQFGKPVTLSCSQTLNHNVMYWYQQKSSQAPKLLFHYYDKDFNNEADTPDNFQSRRPNTSFCFLDIRSPGLGDTAMYLCATSRDSGIGQFFGPGTRLTVL.

This chain uses TRBV5-1 with TRBJ2-1; 11 bases map to TRBD2. The germline V gene encodes CDR1 SGHRS and CDR2 YFSETQ. This CDR3 comprises 14 residues. The junction had 8 bases not matched to a gene; V was cut back by 7 bases and J by 8 bases. The CDR3 is CASGTSGSLDEQFF. Here the CDR3 DNA reads TGCGCCAGCGGAACTAGCGGGAGTCTGGATGAGCAGTTCTTC.

The genes are TRBV7-2 and TRBJ2-5; possibly TRBD2 for D (5 bases). The V gene's germline CDR1 is SGHTA and CDR2 FQGNSA. The CDR3 consists of 18 residues. The V end lost 1 base, the J end lost 4 bases, and 22 bases lay between the germline ends. The CDR3 loop reads CASSLDASGYSVPETQYF. The CDR3 DNA reads TGTGCCAGCAGCTTAGACGCGTCGGGATACTCGGTCCCAGAGACCCAGTACTTC.

This chain joins TRBV27 and TRBJ1-2; tentative D call: TRBD1 (5 bases). Between the trimmed V and J ends, which lost 5 bases and 2 bases, there was a span of 9 bases. This CDR3 region has 13 residues. Germline V gene data show CDR1 as MNHEY and CDR2 as SMNVEV (reference sequence). CDR3 residues: CASSQTANYGYTF. CDR3 sequence (DNA): TGTGCCAGCAGTCAGACAGCAAACTATGGCTACACCTTC.

The rearrangement links TRBV5-1 to TRBJ2-3; 11 positions agree with TRBD1. V lost 4 bases to trimming and J lost 1 base; unmatched junction nucleotides: 11. From germline, CDR1 is SGHRS and CDR2 YFSETQ. This CDR3 is built from 18 residues. The CDR3 spells CASSARHGGQGGTDTQYF. In nucleotides, the CDR3 is TGCGCCAGCAGCGCCAGACATGGGGGACAGGGGGGCACAGATACGCAGTATTTT.

This clone was recorded a few times. The chain combines TRBV5-5 with TRBJ1-3; D unresolved. Trimming pared 7 bases from V and 2 bases from J, leaving 10 bases between. The germline V gene has CDR1 SGHKS and CDR2 YYEKEE (reference sequence). This CDR3 is 13 amino acids long. The CDR3 DNA reads TGTGCCAGCGGATGGACTGCTGGAAACACCATATATTTT. Encoded protein: CASGWTAGNTIYF.

The rearrangement links TRBV13 to TRBJ2-3; a possible D gene is TRBD1 (5 bases). Germline assignment: CDR1 PRHDT and CDR2 FYEKMQ (reference sequence). This CDR3 contains 13 residues. The V and J ends lost 0 bases and 11 bases respectively, with 12 bases between them. The DNA of the CDR3 is TGTGCCAGCAGCTTAGGACCCCCTCAGGGGCAGTATTTT. This encodes CASSLGPPQGQYF.

The chain combines TRBV5-4 with TRBJ2-2; D may be TRBD2 (6 bases). This CDR3 spans 14 amino acids. The germline V and J ends were trimmed by 2 bases and 7 bases, with 12 bases remaining between them. From germline, CDR1 is SGHNT and CDR2 YYREEE (reference sequence). The CDR3, as DNA: TGTGCCAGCAGCTTTTTTCGGGAGAACGGGGAGCTGTTTTTT. Translation gives CASSFFRENGELFF. Complete variable domain (other parts from reference TRBV5-4 and TRBJ2-2): ETGVTQSPTHLIKTRGQQVTLRCSSQSGHNTVSWYQQALGQGPQFIFQYYREEENGRGNFPPRFSGLQFPNYSSELNVNALELDDSALYLCASSFFRENGELFFGEGSRLTVL.

The chain has TRBV6-1 and TRBJ1-3, with TRBD1 matching over 7 bases. CDR1 and CDR2 from the germline V gene are MNHNS and SASEGT. Trimming took 6 bases from V and 4 from J; bases not matched to a gene: 6. This CDR3 has 14 residues. CDR3 nucleotide sequence: TGTGCCAGCAGAGCAACAGGGGCAGGAAACACCATATATTTT. Translating gives CASRATGAGNTIYF.

The chain uses TRBV10-3 and TRBJ2-7; D not certain. The V end lost 10 bases, the J end lost 3 bases, and 10 bases lay between the germline ends. Germline V gene lookup returns CDR1 ENHRY and CDR2 SYGVKD. The CDR3 loop spans 11 amino acids. CDR3: CATCQDYEQYF. The DNA of the CDR3 is TGTGCCACTTGCCAGGACTACGAGCAGTACTTC.

The V gene is TRBV2, the J gene TRBJ2-7, with 9 bases fitting TRBD2. Germline V gene sequence: CDR1 SNHLY, CDR2 FYNNEI. There are 15 residues in the CDR3. The ends lost 6 bases at V and 3 bases at J; junction bases unmatched: 9. The CDR3 protein is CASSVGTSRGYEQYF. The CDR3 nucleotides are TGTGCCAGCAGCGTGGGGACTAGCAGAGGCTACGAGCAGTACTTC.

The rearrangement joins TRBV9 to TRBJ2-1, with a weak D call TRBD2 (5 bases). The CDR3 totals 16 residues. Trimming stripped 0 bases from V and 6 bases from J, with 16 bases between. In germline, CDR1 is SGDLS, CDR2 YYNGEE. The DNA for the CDR3 is TGTGCCAGCAGCGTAGCCGTAGGAGCGGTAACCAATGAGCAGTTCTTC. Translation gives CASSVAVGAVTNEQFF.